The 10 T cell receptor beta chains presented below share a single source sample, sequenced in a study of shared clonotypes between healthy human individuals. Sequenced by immunoSEQ multiplex PCR; TCRdb stores in-frame clones only, minus some. The table shows around 2,000,000 clones, with roughly 96% occurring only once. The sample comprised naive CD4+ T cells sorted from blood. Described subset: CD45RA+ positively selected. The receptors shown here come from a man between 18 and 29 years old in good health.

This clone was picked up one time. The chain links TRBV11-2 to TRBJ2-7, with 9 bases identical to TRBD2. CDR1 and CDR2 from the germline V gene are SGHAT and FQNNGV. CDR3 size: 16 residues. Losses at the gene ends were 1 base for V and 0 bases for J; bases not matched to a gene: 4. CDR3 loop: CASSLGASGVSYEQYF. DNA of the CDR3: TGTGCCAGCAGCTTAGGGGCTAGCGGGGTCTCCTACGAGCAGTACTTC.

This chain uses TRBV2 with TRBJ2-3; D might be TRBD2 (7 bases). Germline V lookup: CDR1 SNHLY, CDR2 FYNNEI. The V gene lost 2 bases and the J gene lost 5 bases, with 11 bases spanning the gap. The CDR3 totals 14 residues. The CDR3, as DNA: TGTGCCAGCAGTGAACGGGGGGCGGTAGATACGCAGTATTTT. The encoded protein is CASSERGAVDTQYF.

With respect to this clone: Distinct nucleotide sequences in the sample also encode this CDR3. The V gene is TRBV6-1, the J gene TRBJ2-5; D is uncertain. Per germline, CDR1 MNHNS and CDR2 SASEGT. The V end was cut by 1 base, the J end by 4 bases, with 4 bases between. The CDR3 loop spans 12 amino acids. The DNA for the CDR3 is TGTGCCAGCAGTGAAGTGGGAGAGACCCAGTACTTC. Translating it yields CASSEVGETQYF.

The V and J genes are TRBV10-2 and TRBJ2-1, with TRBD2 as a possible D gene (5 bases). Trimming removed 4 bases from V and 0 bases from J, with 7 bases in between. The CDR3 sequence is 14 residues long. Per germline, CDR1 WSHSY and CDR2 SAAADI. The CDR3, as DNA: TGCGCCAGCAGTGGGAGCGGCTCCTACAATGAGCAGTTCTTC. It codes for CASSGSGSYNEQFF.

The chain combines TRBV6-1 with TRBJ2-2; D possibly corresponds to TRBD1 (5 bases). This CDR3 region has 14 residues. Trimming removed 6 bases from V and 0 bases from J, with 8 bases in between. Per germline, CDR1 MNHNS and CDR2 SASEGT. Written as DNA, the CDR3 is TGTGCCAGCAGAAAGGGGACGAACACCGGGGAGCTGTTTTTT. It is translated as CASRKGTNTGELFF.

For this clone: Different DNA sequences within this sample yield the same CDR3. The chain employs TRBV30 and TRBJ1-1; D is unresolved. Between the trimmed V and J ends, which lost 2 bases and 3 bases, there was a span of 4 bases. This CDR3 is built from 11 residues. CDR1 and CDR2 (germline): GTSNPN, SVGIG (reference sequence). CDR3 protein: CAWSRDTEAFF. The CDR3 nucleotides read TGTGCCTGGAGTAGAGACACTGAAGCTTTCTTT. The entire variable domain, with the rest obtained from reference TRBV30 and TRBJ1-1, is as follows: SQTIHQWPATLVQPVGSPLSLECTVEGTSNPNLYWYRQAAGRGLQLLFYSVGIGQISSEVPQNLSASRPQDRQFILSSKKLLLSDSGFYLCAWSRDTEAFFGQGTRLTVV.

The chain combines TRBV15 with TRBJ2-7; 14 bases are shared with TRBD2. Germline-derived CDR1 and CDR2 are LNHNV and YYDKDF (reference sequence). The CDR3 has 18 residues. With V trimmed by 1 base and J by 4 bases, 9 bases remained unmatched. The DNA of the CDR3 is TGTGCCACCAGCAGAGGGACTAGCGGGAGGCTTTCTGGTTACGAGCAGTACTTC. This translates into CATSRGTSGRLSGYEQYF.

The V and J genes are TRBV7-2 and TRBJ2-3; no clear D gene. Trimming shortened V by 0 bases and J by 6 bases, and 13 bases separated the two germline ends. Germline CDR1 reads SGHTA; CDR2 reads FQGNSA. The CDR3 is 15 residues long. CDR3 nucleotides: TGTGCCAGCAGCTTAGCAGGGCCCACCCGGGATACGCAGTATTTT. It encodes CASSLAGPTRDTQYF.

CDR3 residues: CASSPGWGGPGDTQYF. The CDR3 nucleotides are TGTGCCAGCAGCCCTGGATGGGGAGGGCCAGGAGATACGCAGTATTTT. This rearrangement joins TRBV7-2 to TRBJ2-3; 7 bases line up with TRBD2. V lost 5 bases, J lost 5 bases, and 13 bases stayed unmatched. The CDR3 has 16 amino acids. The germline gives CDR1 SGHTA, CDR2 FQGNSA.

The rearrangement joins TRBV19 to TRBJ2-7; D perhaps matches TRBD1 (5 bases). With 4 bases removed from V and 2 bases from J, the gap between germline ends came to 9 bases. Germline lookup yields CDR1 LNHDA and CDR2 SQIVND (reference sequence). The CDR3 is 13 amino acids. DNA of the CDR3: TGTGCCAGTAGTAATACAGGAACCTACGAGCAGTACTTC. Translated: CASSNTGTYEQYF.